This T cell receptor (beta chain) is drawn from a study of molecular identifiers for immune sequencing clone quantification. Broader study findings: Clones above 20 RNA copies contained over 99% of effector molecules and under 1% of naive molecules.

Regarding this clonotype: Its antigen is unknown.

Previously described methods and listed TCR primers were used for bulk TCR libraries. TCRdb passed the PCR reads through MiXCR, listing each CDR3 protein once. The table has approximately 590,000 distinct CDR3 sequences, less than 30% seen once. After removal of 4 bases from V and 5 bases from J, the junction contained 9 bases not matched to a gene. This CDR3 is built from 17 residues. Germline CDR1 and CDR2: SEHNR and FQNEAQ (reference sequence). Source material: naive CD8+ T cells from blood, with Jurkat cell RNA spiked in. Subset denoted: FACS-sorted CD8+CD4-CCR7+CD45RA+ naive T cells. The TCR comes from a human donor in good health. Some libraries in this study had Jurkat cell RNA spiked in. The gene calls are TRBV7-9 and TRBJ2-7; 15 positions agree with TRBD2. The CDR3 sequence is CASSYPGLAGGGNEQYF. CDR3 nucleotide sequence: TGTGCCAGCAGCTACCCGGGACTAGCGGGGGGAGGGAACGAGCAGTACTTC. Full variable domain (rest looked up from reference TRBV7-9 and TRBJ2-7): DTGVSQNPRHKITKRGQNVTFRCDPISEHNRLYWYRQTLGQGPEFLTYFQNEAQLEKSRLLSDRFSAERPKGSFSTLEIQRTEQGDSAMYLCASSYPGLAGGGNEQYFGPGTRLTVT.